This T cell receptor (beta chain) was retrieved from a study of regulatory T cells in long-lasting Graves disease. iRepertoire HTBI primers and Arm-PCR of CDR3 regions built TCR beta libraries. MiXCR, run by TCRdb on the multiplex PCR reads, gives a single entry per CDR3 protein. The data show about 540,000 distinct CDR3 sequences, with 13% seen just once and roughly a tenth held by the top ten. Described time point: newly diagnosed GD, antithyroid drugs for less than 3 months. Extracted PBMC RNA gave rise to the TCR library. EDTA tubes collected approximately 10 milliliters of peripheral blood. This CDR3 has 13 residues. Trimming cost V 6 bases and J 7 bases, with 15 bases left between them. Germline V gene sequence: CDR1 SGHAT, CDR2 FQNNGV. These data were likewise used in another study, on T cells in Graves' hyperthyroidism and ophthalmopathy.

Sample: peripheral blood mononuclear cells (PBMCs), taken at new diagnosis, from a patient treated with antithyroid drugs. This sequence originates from a man aged 25-40 years with Graves disease. The chain couples TRBV11-2 to TRBJ1-2, with D tentatively TRBD1 (5 bases). The CDR3 DNA is TGTGCCAGCAGACCACAGGCTGCATGTGGCTACACCTTC. Amino acid sequence: CASRPQAACGYTF.